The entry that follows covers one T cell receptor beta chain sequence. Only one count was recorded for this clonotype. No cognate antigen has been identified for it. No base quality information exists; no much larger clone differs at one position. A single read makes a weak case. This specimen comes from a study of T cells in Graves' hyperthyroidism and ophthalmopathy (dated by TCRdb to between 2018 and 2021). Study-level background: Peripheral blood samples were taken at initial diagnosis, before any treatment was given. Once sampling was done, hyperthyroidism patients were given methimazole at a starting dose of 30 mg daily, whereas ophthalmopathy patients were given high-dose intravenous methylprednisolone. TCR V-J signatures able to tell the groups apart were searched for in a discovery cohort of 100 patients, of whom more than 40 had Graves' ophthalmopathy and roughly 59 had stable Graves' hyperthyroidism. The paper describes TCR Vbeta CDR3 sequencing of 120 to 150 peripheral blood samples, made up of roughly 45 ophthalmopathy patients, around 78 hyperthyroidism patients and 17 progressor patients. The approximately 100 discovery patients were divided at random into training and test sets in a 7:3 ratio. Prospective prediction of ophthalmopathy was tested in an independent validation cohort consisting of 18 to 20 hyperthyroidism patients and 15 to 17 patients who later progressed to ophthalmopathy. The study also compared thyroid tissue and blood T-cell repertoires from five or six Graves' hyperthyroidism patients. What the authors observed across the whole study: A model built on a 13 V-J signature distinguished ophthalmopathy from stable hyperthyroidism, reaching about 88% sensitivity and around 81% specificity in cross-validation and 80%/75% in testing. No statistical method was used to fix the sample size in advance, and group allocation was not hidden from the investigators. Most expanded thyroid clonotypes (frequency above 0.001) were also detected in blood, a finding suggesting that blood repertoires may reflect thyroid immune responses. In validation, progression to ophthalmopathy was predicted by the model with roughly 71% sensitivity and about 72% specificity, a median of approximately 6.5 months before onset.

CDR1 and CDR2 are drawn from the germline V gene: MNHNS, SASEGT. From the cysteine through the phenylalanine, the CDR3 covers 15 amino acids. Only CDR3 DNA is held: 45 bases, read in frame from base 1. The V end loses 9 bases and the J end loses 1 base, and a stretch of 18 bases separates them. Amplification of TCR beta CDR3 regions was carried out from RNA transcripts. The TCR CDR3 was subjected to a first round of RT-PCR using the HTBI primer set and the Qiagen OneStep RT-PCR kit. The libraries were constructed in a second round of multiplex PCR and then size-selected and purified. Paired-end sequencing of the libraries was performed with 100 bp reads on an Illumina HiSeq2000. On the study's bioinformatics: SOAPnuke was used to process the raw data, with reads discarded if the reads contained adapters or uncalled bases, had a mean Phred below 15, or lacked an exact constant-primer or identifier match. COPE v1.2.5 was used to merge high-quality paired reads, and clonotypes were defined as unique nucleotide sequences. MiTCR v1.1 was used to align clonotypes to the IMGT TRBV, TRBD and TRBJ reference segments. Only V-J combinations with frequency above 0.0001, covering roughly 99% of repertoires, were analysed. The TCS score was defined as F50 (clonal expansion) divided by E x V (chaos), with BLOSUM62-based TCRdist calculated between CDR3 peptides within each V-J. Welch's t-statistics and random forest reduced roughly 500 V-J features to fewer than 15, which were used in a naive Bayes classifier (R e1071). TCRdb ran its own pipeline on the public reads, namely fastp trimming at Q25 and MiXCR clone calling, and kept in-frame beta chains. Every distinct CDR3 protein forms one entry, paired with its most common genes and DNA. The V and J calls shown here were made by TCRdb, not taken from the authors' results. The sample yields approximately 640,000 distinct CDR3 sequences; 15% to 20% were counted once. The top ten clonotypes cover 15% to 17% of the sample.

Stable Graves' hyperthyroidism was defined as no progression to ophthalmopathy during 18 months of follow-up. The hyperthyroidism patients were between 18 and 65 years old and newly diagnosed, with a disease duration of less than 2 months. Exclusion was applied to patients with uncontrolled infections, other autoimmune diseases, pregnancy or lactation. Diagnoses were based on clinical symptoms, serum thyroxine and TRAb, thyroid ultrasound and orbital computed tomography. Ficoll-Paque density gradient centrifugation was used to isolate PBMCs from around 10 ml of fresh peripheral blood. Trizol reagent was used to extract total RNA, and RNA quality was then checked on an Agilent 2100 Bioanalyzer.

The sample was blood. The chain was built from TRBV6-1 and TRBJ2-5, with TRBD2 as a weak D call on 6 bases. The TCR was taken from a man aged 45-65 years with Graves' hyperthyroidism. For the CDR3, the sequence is CASPHPGGTQETQYF. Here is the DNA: TGTGCCAGTCCTCACCCTGGGGGGACCCAAGAGACCCAGTACTTC.